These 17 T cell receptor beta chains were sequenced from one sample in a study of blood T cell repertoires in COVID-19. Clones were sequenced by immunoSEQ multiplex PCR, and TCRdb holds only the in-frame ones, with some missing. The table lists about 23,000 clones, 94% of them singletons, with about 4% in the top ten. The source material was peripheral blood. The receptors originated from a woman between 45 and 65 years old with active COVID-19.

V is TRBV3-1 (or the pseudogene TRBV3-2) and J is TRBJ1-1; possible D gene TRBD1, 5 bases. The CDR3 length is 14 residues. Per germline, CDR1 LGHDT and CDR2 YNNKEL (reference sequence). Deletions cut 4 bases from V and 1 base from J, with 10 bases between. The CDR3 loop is CASSPGHPNTEAFF. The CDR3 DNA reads TGTGCCAGCAGCCCCGGACACCCGAACACTGAAGCTTTCTTT.

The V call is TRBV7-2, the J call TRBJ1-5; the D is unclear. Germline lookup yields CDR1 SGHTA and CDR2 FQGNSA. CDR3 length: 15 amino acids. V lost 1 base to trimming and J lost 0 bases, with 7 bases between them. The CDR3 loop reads CASSLDRYSNQPQHF. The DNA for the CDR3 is TGTGCCAGCAGCTTAGATAGATATAGCAATCAGCCCCAGCATTTT. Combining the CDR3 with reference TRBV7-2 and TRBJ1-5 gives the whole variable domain GAGVSQSPSNKVTEKGKDVELRCDPISGHTALYWYRQSLGQGLEFLIYFQGNSAPDKSGLPSDRFSAERTGGSVSTLTIQRTQQEDSAVYLCASSLDRYSNQPQHFGDGTRLSIL.

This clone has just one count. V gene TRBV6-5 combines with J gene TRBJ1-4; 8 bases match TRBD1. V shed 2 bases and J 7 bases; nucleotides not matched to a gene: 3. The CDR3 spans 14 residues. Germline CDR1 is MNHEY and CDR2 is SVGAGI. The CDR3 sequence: CASSYQGAGEKLFF. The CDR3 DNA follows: TGTGCCAGCAGTTACCAGGGGGCGGGTGAAAAACTGTTTTTT.

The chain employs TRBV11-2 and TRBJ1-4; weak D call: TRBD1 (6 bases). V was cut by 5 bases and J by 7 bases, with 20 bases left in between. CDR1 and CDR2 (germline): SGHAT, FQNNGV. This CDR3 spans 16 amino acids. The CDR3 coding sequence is TGTGCCAGCAGCCTAAAGAGGTGGGGGCTCCCTGAAAAACTGTTTTTT. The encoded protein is CASSLKRWGLPEKLFF.

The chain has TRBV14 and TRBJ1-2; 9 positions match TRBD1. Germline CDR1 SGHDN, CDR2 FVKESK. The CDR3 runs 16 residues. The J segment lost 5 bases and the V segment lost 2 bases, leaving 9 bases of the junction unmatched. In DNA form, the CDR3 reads TGTGCCAGCAGCCAACCGGGACAGGGATGGGAGTATGGCTACACCTTC. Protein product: CASSQPGQGWEYGYTF.

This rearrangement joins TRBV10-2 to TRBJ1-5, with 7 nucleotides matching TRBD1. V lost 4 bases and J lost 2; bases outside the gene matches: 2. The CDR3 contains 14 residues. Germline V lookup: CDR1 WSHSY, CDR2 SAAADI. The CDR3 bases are TGCGCCAGCAGTGCCGGGACAGGCAATCAGCCCCAGCATTTT. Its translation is CASSAGTGNQPQHF.

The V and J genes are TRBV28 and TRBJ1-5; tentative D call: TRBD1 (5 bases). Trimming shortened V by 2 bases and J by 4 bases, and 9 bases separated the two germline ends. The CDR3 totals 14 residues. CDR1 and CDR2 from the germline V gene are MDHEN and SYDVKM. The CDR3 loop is CASSLGQGNQPQHF. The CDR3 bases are TGTGCCAGCAGTTTAGGGCAGGGTAATCAGCCCCAGCATTTT.

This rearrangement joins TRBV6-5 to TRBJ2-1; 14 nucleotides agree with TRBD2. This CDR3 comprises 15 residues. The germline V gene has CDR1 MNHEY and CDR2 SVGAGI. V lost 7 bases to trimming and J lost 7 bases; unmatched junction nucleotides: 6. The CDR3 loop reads CASISGLAGVNEQFF. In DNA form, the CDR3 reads TGTGCCAGCATATCGGGACTAGCGGGAGTAAATGAGCAGTTCTTC.

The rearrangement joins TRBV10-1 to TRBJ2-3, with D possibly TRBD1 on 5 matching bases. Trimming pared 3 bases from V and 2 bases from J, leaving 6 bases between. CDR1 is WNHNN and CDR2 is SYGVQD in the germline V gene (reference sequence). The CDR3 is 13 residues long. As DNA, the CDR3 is TGCGCCAGCAGTGACAGGGTCACAGATACGCAGTATTTT. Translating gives CASSDRVTDTQYF.

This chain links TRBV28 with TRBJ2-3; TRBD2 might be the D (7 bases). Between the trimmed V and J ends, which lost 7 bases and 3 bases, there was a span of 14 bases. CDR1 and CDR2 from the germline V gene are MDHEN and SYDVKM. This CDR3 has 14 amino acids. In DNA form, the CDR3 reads TGTGCCAGCATTCCCGGGGGGCTGACAGATACGCAGTATTTT. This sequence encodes CASIPGGLTDTQYF.

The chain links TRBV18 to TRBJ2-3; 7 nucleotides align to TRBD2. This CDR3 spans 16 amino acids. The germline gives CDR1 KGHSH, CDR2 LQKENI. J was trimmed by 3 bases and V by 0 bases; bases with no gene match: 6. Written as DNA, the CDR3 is TGTGCCAGCTCACCACCGGGGCTAGCGGTAACAGATACGCAGTATTTT. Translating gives CASSPPGLAVTDTQYF.

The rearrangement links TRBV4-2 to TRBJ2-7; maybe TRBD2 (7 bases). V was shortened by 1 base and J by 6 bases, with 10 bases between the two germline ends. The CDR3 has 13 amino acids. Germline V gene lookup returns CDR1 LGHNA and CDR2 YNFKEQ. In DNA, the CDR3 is TGTGCCAGCAGCCAAGGTAGGGGGGGCGAGCAGTACTTC. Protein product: CASSQGRGGEQYF.

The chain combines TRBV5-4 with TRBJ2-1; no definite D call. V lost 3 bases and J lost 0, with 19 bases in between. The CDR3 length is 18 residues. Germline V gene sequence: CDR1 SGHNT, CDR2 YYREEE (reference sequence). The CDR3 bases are TGTGCCAGCAGCTCCCCGACGTCGCGCGGAAGCTCCTACAATGAGCAGTTCTTC. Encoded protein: CASSSPTSRGSSYNEQFF.

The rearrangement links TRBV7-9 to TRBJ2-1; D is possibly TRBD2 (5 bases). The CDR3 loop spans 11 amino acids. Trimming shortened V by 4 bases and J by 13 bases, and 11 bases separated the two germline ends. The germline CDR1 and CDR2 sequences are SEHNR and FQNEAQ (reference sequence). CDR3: CASSSSGPQFF. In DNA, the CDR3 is TGTGCCAGCAGCTCAAGCGGACCTCAGTTCTTC.

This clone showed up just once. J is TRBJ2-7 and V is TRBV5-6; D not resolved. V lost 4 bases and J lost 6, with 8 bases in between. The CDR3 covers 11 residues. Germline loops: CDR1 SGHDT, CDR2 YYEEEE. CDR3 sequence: CASSRLGEQYF. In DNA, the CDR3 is TGTGCCAGCAGCCGCCTCGGCGAGCAGTACTTC.

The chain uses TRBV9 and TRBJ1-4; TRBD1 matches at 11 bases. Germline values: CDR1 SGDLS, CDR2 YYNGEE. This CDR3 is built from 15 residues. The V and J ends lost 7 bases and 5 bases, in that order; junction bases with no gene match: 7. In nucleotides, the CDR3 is TGTGCCAGCGGACAGGGGGCCTCCCCGAATGAAAAACTGTTTTTT. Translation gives CASGQGASPNEKLFF.

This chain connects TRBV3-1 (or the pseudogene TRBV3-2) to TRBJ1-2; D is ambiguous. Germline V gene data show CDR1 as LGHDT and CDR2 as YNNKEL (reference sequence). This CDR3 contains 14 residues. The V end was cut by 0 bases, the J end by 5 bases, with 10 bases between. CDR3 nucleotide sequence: TGTGCCAGCAGCCAAGAGGCGGCGAGGTATGGCTACACCTTC. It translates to CASSQEAARYGYTF.